The 30 T cell receptor beta chains below come from one sample, sequenced in a study of shared clonotypes between healthy human individuals. The assay was immunoSEQ multiplex PCR, and TCRdb's table has in-frame clones only and misses some. The sample includes roughly 1,800,000 clones, about 95% seen only once; the top ten take more than 0.9%. CD45RO-negative cells were positively selected for CCR7, leaving out terminally differentiated effector memory CD45RA+ cells. The sequencing sample was made of naive CD8+ T cells sorted from blood. The source of these receptors is a young man in good health.

The chain joins TRBV2 to TRBJ2-1; TRBD2 agrees at 9 bases. J gave up 5 bases and V 2 bases, and 7 bases lay outside the gene matches. This CDR3 has 16 amino acids. CDR1 is SNHLY and CDR2 is FYNNEI in the germline V gene. CDR3 amino acids: CASSEFSGGPHNEQFF. The CDR3 nucleotides are TGTGCCAGCAGTGAATTTAGCGGGGGCCCCCACAATGAGCAGTTCTTC.

This chain uses TRBV28 with TRBJ2-5, with D possibly being TRBD2 (6 bases). The CDR3 has 17 amino acids. Germline V lookup: CDR1 MDHEN, CDR2 SYDVKM. Trimming pared 3 bases from V and 2 bases from J, leaving 19 bases between. The CDR3 sequence: CASSLVLWQGGQETQYF. The CDR3 region has the DNA TGTGCCAGCAGTTTGGTTCTTTGGCAGGGAGGACAAGAGACCCAGTACTTC.

V usage is TRBV27 and J usage is TRBJ1-1; 10 bases agree with TRBD1. The trim removed 4 bases at V and 11 bases at J, leaving 10 bases unmatched. This CDR3 spans 14 amino acids. Germline CDR1 and CDR2: MNHEY and SMNVEV (reference sequence). CDR3 nucleotides: TGTGCCAGCAGTTGGGCCCCGACAGGGGGCGGGGCTTTCTTT. It is translated as CASSWAPTGGGAFF.

In the case of this clone: Other DNA sequences of this sample code for an identical CDR3. V is TRBV6-5 and J is TRBJ2-7, with a possible D match to TRBD2 (5 bases). V lost 5 bases to trimming and J lost 0 bases, with 8 bases between them. This CDR3 comprises 13 residues. Germline lookup yields CDR1 MNHEY and CDR2 SVGAGI. CDR3 sequence reads: CASSLAVSYEQYF. CDR3 nucleotides: TGTGCCAGCAGTCTAGCCGTCTCCTACGAGCAGTACTTC.

The V and J genes are TRBV5-4 and TRBJ2-7; 10 bases map to TRBD1. Germline trimming cut 4 bases from V and 2 bases from J; bases unmatched to any gene: 3. This CDR3 is 14 amino acids long. Germline lookup yields CDR1 SGHNT and CDR2 YYREEE (reference sequence). DNA for the CDR3: TGTGCCAGCAGCGTGGACAGGGGGACCTACGAGCAGTACTTC. Protein product: CASSVDRGTYEQYF.

The V and J genes are TRBV7-9 and TRBJ1-1, with D possibly TRBD1 on 6 matching bases. The CDR3 is 14 residues long. Germline V gene data show CDR1 as SEHNR and CDR2 as FQNEAQ (reference sequence). V was shortened by 4 bases and J by 4 bases, with 13 bases between the two germline ends. The CDR3, as DNA: TGTGCCAGCAGCTACTCCAGGGGAGCCACTGAAGCTTTCTTT. It specifies CASSYSRGATEAFF.

The chain uses TRBV7-9 and TRBJ1-2, with TRBD1 matching over 9 bases. The CDR3 has 14 amino acids. Germline values: CDR1 SEHNR, CDR2 FQNEAQ (reference sequence). After removal of 7 bases from V and 3 bases from J, the junction contained 6 bases not matched to a gene. The DNA of the CDR3 is TGTGCCAGCATCAGACAGGGGGATTACTATGGCTACACCTTC. Translation: CASIRQGDYYGYTF.

The chain has TRBV6-5 and TRBJ2-5; 7 bases match TRBD2. Germline V gene sequence: CDR1 MNHEY, CDR2 SVGAGI. This CDR3 comprises 14 residues. J lost 5 bases, V lost 0 bases, and 3 bases had no gene match. The CDR3 DNA reads TGTGCCAGCAGTTACTCGCGGGAGTGGGAGACCCAGTACTTC. Its protein product is CASSYSREWETQYF.

As to this clone: In the same sample, other DNA sequences code for this CDR3. V is TRBV19 and J is TRBJ2-1; 8 positions match TRBD1. Trimming removed 5 bases from V and 4 bases from J; junction bases left unmatched: 4. The CDR3 contains 14 residues. Germline values: CDR1 LNHDA, CDR2 SQIVND (reference sequence). The CDR3 DNA reads TGTGCCAGTAGTTTAGGACAGGGTTACAATGAGCAGTTCTTC. Its translation: CASSLGQGYNEQFF. Using reference TRBV19 and TRBJ2-1 for the parts outside the CDR3, the full variable domain is DGGITQSPKYLFRKEGQNVTLSCEQNLNHDAMYWYRQDPGQGLRLIYYSQIVNDFQKGDIAEGYSVSREKKESFPLTVTSAQKNPTAFYLCASSLGQGYNEQFFGPGTRLTVL.

The rearrangement joins TRBV4-1 to TRBJ1-1; unclear D gene. This CDR3 is 15 amino acids long. Germline loops: CDR1 MGHRA, CDR2 YSYEKL. V was trimmed by 1 base and J by 1 base, leaving 10 bases between them. The CDR3 sequence: CASSQVAGTNTEAFF. CDR3 DNA: TGCGCCAGCAGCCAAGTGGCAGGTACGAACACTGAAGCTTTCTTT.

The V and J genes are TRBV10-2 and TRBJ1-1; 10 nucleotides match TRBD1. This CDR3 has 15 residues. Germline assignment: CDR1 WSHSY and CDR2 SAAADI. V was clipped by 9 bases and J by 12 bases; unmatched bases: 19. The CDR3, as DNA: TGCGCCAGGAAGCCCGGGACAGGGGAGGGGATGATAACTTTCTTT. Translation: CARKPGTGEGMITFF.

This clone was observed once. The rearrangement uses TRBV7-9 and TRBJ2-2, with D hard to call. The V end lost 7 bases, the J end lost 6 bases, and 21 bases lay between the germline ends. Per germline, CDR1 SEHNR and CDR2 FQNEAQ (reference sequence). This CDR3 has 16 amino acids. The CDR3 spells CASTNPPGYPPGELFF. In DNA form, the CDR3 reads TGTGCCAGCACAAATCCTCCGGGCTACCCCCCCGGGGAGCTGTTTTTT.

The chain is built from TRBV7-9 and TRBJ1-1, with D possibly matching TRBD1 (5 bases). V was pared by 0 bases and J by 8 bases, with 7 bases between. CDR3 length: 12 amino acids. CDR1 is SEHNR, CDR2 FQNEAQ, per germline (reference sequence). The CDR3 sequence: CASSLARGEAFF. In nucleotides, the CDR3 is TGTGCCAGCAGCTTAGCTCGGGGGGAAGCTTTCTTT.

This chain links TRBV9 with TRBJ2-7; 11 nucleotides agree with TRBD1. CDR1 is SGDLS, CDR2 YYNGEE, per germline. Trimming at V came to 4 bases and at J to 4 bases, leaving 7 bases not matched to a gene. The CDR3 has 15 residues. The CDR3 DNA sequence: TGTGCCAGCAGCATTGCCGGGACAGGGGGTTACGAGCAGTACTTC. It encodes CASSIAGTGGYEQYF.

This chain connects TRBV29-1 to TRBJ1-5; perhaps TRBD1 as D (5 bases). Germline assignment: CDR1 SQVTM and CDR2 ANQGSEA. This CDR3 is built from 14 residues. V was trimmed by 4 bases and J by 6 bases, leaving 16 bases between them. CDR3 sequence reads: CSVGVRDDSQPQHF. The CDR3 DNA reads TGCAGCGTTGGGGTGAGGGACGACAGTCAGCCCCAGCATTTT.

The chain employs TRBV13 and TRBJ1-1, with D possibly matching TRBD1 (6 bases). Germline V gene data show CDR1 as PRHDT and CDR2 as FYEKMQ (reference sequence). The germline V and J ends were trimmed by 0 bases and 5 bases, with 10 bases remaining between them. The CDR3 length is 14 residues. CDR3 DNA sequence: TGTGCCAGCAGCTTAGGAACAGGGATGACTGAAGCTTTCTTT. Translating it yields CASSLGTGMTEAFF. The full variable domain, with the rest looked up from reference TRBV13 and TRBJ1-1, is AAGVIQSPRHLIKEKRETATLKCYPIPRHDTVYWYQQGPGQDPQFLISFYEKMQSDKGSIPDRFSAQQFSDYHSELNMSSLELGDSALYFCASSLGTGMTEAFFGQGTRLTVV.

This clone was observed once. Here the CDR3 DNA reads TGTGCCTGGAGTGTTTGGGGCGGGATAAGCATTGGACTTTACACAGATACGCAGTATTTT. This encodes CAWSVWGGISIGLYTDTQYF. This chain joins TRBV30 and TRBJ2-3, with D possibly matching TRBD2 (6 bases). Per the germline V gene, CDR1 is GTSNPN and CDR2 is SVGIG (reference sequence). V lost 0 bases and J lost 2, with 27 bases in between. The CDR3 sequence is 20 residues long.

The rearrangement joins TRBV6-1 to TRBJ1-1; D is ambiguous. There are 14 residues in the CDR3. Germline CDR1 reads MNHNS; CDR2 reads SASEGT. Between the trimmed V and J ends, which lost 3 bases and 0 bases, there was a span of 8 bases. The CDR3 loop reads CASSDLTVNTEAFF. The CDR3 DNA is TGTGCCAGCAGTGATCTCACGGTGAACACTGAAGCTTTCTTT.

A note on this clone: In the same sample, other DNA sequences code for this CDR3. The chain has TRBV11-2 and TRBJ2-3, with D perhaps TRBD2 (6 bases). V was shortened by 3 bases and J by 3 bases, with 7 bases between the two germline ends. CDR1 SGHAT and CDR2 FQNNGV come from the germline V gene. This CDR3 has 13 amino acids. CDR3 sequence reads: CASSLGGTDTQYF. CDR3 in DNA: TGTGCCAGCAGCTTGGGAGGTACAGATACGCAGTATTTT.

V gene TRBV2 combines with J gene TRBJ2-7; 8 nucleotides agree with TRBD1. With 5 bases clipped from V and 3 bases from J, the junction kept 9 bases outside the gene matches. The germline V gene encodes CDR1 SNHLY and CDR2 FYNNEI. The length of the CDR3 is 15 residues. CDR3 coding DNA: TGTGCCAGCAGTCCCCCAGGGACAGGTTTCTACGAGCAGTACTTC. This gives the protein CASSPPGTGFYEQYF.

The chain recombines TRBV7-9 with TRBJ1-2; D remains unclear. From germline, CDR1 is SEHNR and CDR2 FQNEAQ (reference sequence). The V and J ends lost 5 bases and 2 bases respectively, with 15 bases between them. The CDR3 has 15 amino acids. CDR3 loop: CASSPGQLMNYGYTF. Written as DNA, the CDR3 is TGTGCCAGCAGCCCCGGGCAATTGATGAACTATGGCTACACCTTC.

The V and J genes are TRBV7-2 and TRBJ1-2; maybe TRBD1 (5 bases). V lost 0 bases and J lost 1, with 12 bases in between. The CDR3 has 16 residues. Germline CDR1 and CDR2: SGHTA and FQGNSA. The CDR3 sequence: CASSLAGQALNYGYTF. In DNA form, the CDR3 reads TGTGCCAGCAGCTTAGCGGGGCAGGCCCTTAACTATGGCTACACCTTC.

The DNA for the CDR3 is TGTGCCAGAAGCTTGAAGGGGTTGGATGAAAAACTGTTTTTT. Protein product: CARSLKGLDEKLFF. This rearrangement joins TRBV5-3 to TRBJ1-4, with a weak D call TRBD1 (5 bases). TRBV5-3 is known as an ORF, though its function is uncertain. V was trimmed by 1 base and J by 6 bases, leaving 10 bases between them. The CDR3 has 14 amino acids.

A remark on this clone: In the same sample, other DNA sequences code for this CDR3. The gene calls are TRBV6-1 and TRBJ1-5, with a tentative D call TRBD1 (6 bases). With 1 base removed from V and 4 bases from J, the gap between germline ends came to 8 bases. The V gene's germline CDR1 is MNHNS and CDR2 SASEGT. The CDR3 has 14 residues. The CDR3 spells CASSEEGGNQPQHF. The CDR3 nucleotides are TGTGCCAGCAGTGAAGAGGGGGGTAATCAGCCCCAGCATTTT.

The rearrangement uses TRBV25-1 and TRBJ1-4; a possible D gene is TRBD1 (6 bases). Germline loops: CDR1 MGHDK, CDR2 SYGVNS. Trimming took 0 bases from V and 6 from J, leaving 14 bases between them. The CDR3 has 16 residues. CDR3 in amino acids: CASSEYTWGADEKLFF. As DNA, the CDR3 is TGTGCCAGCAGTGAATATACATGGGGGGCGGATGAAAAACTGTTTTTT. Variable domain in full (rest from reference TRBV25-1 and TRBJ1-4): EADIYQTPRYLVIGTGKKITLECSQTMGHDKMYWYQQDPGMELHLIHYSYGVNSTEKGDLSSESTVSRIRTEHFPLTLESARPSHTSQYLCASSEYTWGADEKLFFGSGTQLSVL.

The chain joins TRBV7-6 to TRBJ2-7; the match to TRBD1 covers 11 bases. Germline-derived CDR1 and CDR2 are SGHVS and FNYEAQ. V dropped 5 bases and J dropped 2; count of bases not matched to a gene: 5. This CDR3 is built from 15 residues. The CDR3 coding sequence is TGTGCCAGCAGCGCCAGGGACAGGGGGACCTACGAGCAGTACTTC. It codes for CASSARDRGTYEQYF.

This chain uses TRBV5-1 with TRBJ1-5; the D gene is possibly TRBD1 (6 bases). Germline V lookup: CDR1 SGHRS, CDR2 YFSETQ. Trimming stripped 0 bases from V and 7 bases from J, with 11 bases between. The CDR3 sequence is 14 residues long. The CDR3 DNA reads as TGCGCCAGCAGCTTGGAGGGGGGGGTGCAGCCCCAGCATTTT. The encoded protein is CASSLEGGVQPQHF.

The chain recombines TRBV7-3 with TRBJ1-1, with D perhaps TRBD1 (5 bases). V lost 5 bases to trimming and J lost 4 bases, with 11 bases between them. The CDR3 runs to 13 residues. Per germline, CDR1 SGHTA and CDR2 FQGTGA. The CDR3 is CASSEPGTTEAFF. In nucleotides, the CDR3 is TGTGCCAGCAGCGAACCCGGGACCACTGAAGCTTTCTTT. Combining the CDR3 with reference TRBV7-3 and TRBJ1-1 gives the whole variable domain GAGVSQTPSNKVTEKGKYVELRCDPISGHTALYWYRQSLGQGPEFLIYFQGTGAADDSGLPNDRFFAVRPEGSVSTLKIQRTERGDSAVYLCASSEPGTTEAFFGQGTRLTVV.

The chain is built from TRBV7-9 and TRBJ1-2; weak D call: TRBD1 (6 bases). The CDR3 is made up of 15 amino acids. Per the germline V gene, CDR1 is SEHNR and CDR2 is FQNEAQ (reference sequence). V was pared by 1 base and J by 7 bases, with 16 bases between. CDR3 DNA: TGTGCCAGCAGCTTAGACGGGGGCGGTCAGTTTGGCTACACCTTC. This sequence encodes CASSLDGGGQFGYTF.

On this clone: The sample contains more than one DNA sequence encoding this CDR3. The chain carries TRBV5-1 and TRBJ2-1; no reliable D call. Germline V gene data show CDR1 as SGHRS and CDR2 as YFSETQ. This CDR3 contains 13 residues. The V gene lost 2 bases and the J gene lost 2 bases, with 5 bases spanning the gap. This chain's CDR3 is CASSLDTYNEQFF. The CDR3 DNA reads TGCGCCAGCAGCTTAGACACCTACAATGAGCAGTTCTTC.